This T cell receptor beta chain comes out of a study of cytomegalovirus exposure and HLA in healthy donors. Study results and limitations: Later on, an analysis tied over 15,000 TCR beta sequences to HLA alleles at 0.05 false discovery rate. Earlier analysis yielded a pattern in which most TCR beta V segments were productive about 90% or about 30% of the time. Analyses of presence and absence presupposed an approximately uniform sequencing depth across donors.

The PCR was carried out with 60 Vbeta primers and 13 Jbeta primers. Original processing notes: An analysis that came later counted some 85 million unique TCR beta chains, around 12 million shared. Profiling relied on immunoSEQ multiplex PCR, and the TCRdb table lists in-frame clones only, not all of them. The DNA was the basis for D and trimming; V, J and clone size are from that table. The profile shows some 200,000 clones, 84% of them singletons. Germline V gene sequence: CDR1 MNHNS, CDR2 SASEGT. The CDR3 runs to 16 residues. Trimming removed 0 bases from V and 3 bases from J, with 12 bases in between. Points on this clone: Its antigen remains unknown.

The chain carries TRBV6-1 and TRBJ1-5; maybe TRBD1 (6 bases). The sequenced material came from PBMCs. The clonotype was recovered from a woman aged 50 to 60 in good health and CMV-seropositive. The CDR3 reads CASSEARRGLNQPQHF. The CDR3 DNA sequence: TGTGCCAGCAGTGAAGCGCGCAGGGGTCTCAATCAGCCCCAGCATTTT.